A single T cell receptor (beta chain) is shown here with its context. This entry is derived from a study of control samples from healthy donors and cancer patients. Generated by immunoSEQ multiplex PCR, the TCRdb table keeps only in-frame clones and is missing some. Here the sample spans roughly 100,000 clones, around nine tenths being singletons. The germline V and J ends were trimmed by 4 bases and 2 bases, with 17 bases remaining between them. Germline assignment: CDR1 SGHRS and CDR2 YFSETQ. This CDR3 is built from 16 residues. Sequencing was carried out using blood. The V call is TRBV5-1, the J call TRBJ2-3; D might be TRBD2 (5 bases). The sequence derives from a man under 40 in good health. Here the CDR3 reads CASSQDRGTSTDTQYF. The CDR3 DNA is TGCGCCAGCAGCCAAGATCGGGGTACCTCCACAGATACGCAGTATTTT.